This TCR beta chain originates from a study of T cell responses to AZD1222 COVID-19 vaccine. Whole-study results and caveats: Donors in the cohort were predominantly white British and more often female, and clonal diversity was possibly underestimated. Of spike-specific TCRs, nearly half reportedly target regions left unmutated in variants.

Only in-frame clones appear in the TCRdb table, and some are missing; sequencing was by immunoSEQ multiplex PCR. The repertoire holds 90,000 to 150,000 clones, with around nine tenths as singletons. From germline, CDR1 is LGHDT and CDR2 YNNKEL (reference sequence). The CDR3 loop spans 14 amino acids. V was clipped by 4 bases and J by 4 bases, with 13 bases between them. This clone was counted once. Its specificity is not known. The sequence derives from an adult in good health. The sequenced sample was peripheral blood, obtained on day 0 of AZD1222 vaccination. The chain combines TRBV3-1 (or the pseudogene TRBV3-2) with TRBJ2-5; no clear D. Here the CDR3 DNA reads TGTGCCAGCAGCCCGCCGACCCTGAGAGAGACCCAGTACTTC. Translating gives CASSPPTLRETQYF.